The T cell receptor (beta chain) described here comes from a study of post-analysis software for immune sequencing data. Turning to the study itself: The disease courses covered relapsing-remitting, secondary progressive and progressive-relapsing multiple sclerosis.

Study-level results: Controls' normalized Chao1 diversity significantly exceeded that of multiple sclerosis patients. Among 5 or 6 TRBV segments more frequent in patients than controls were TRBV5-6, TRBV5-1 and TRBV20-1.

This clonotype came up a few times. The antigen remains undetermined. V shed 4 bases, J shed 8 bases, and the junction held 7 bases outside the gene matches. Germline assignment: CDR1 SGHRS and CDR2 YFSETQ. CDR3 size: 14 residues. Unique-molecular-identifier-tagged TCR beta cDNA libraries were used. Input of roughly 0.85 to 11 million T cells yielded 400,000 to 550,000 cDNA molecules. TCRdb re-derived calls from the PCR reads in MiXCR, one entry per CDR3 protein. Of about 500,000 distinct CDR3 sequences in the sample, 45% were seen once. The chain recombines TRBV5-1 with TRBJ2-1, with TRBD1 matching over 9 bases. Specimen: blood. The receptor's source is a girl between 10 and 17 years old with multiple sclerosis. The CDR3 here is CASSRGQGLDEQFF. DNA for the CDR3: TGCGCCAGCAGCCGTGGACAGGGGCTCGATGAGCAGTTCTTC.